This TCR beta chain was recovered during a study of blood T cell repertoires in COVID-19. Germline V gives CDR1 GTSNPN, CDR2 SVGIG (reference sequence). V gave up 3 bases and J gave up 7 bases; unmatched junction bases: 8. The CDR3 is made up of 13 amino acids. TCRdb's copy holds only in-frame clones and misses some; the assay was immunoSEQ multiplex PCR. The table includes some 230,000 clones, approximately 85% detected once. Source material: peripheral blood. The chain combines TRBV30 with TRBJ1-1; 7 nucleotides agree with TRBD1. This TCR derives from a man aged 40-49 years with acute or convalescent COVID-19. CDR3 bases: TGTGCCTGGAGCGGGGACAGCCCTTTTGAAGCTTTCTTT. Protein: CAWSGDSPFEAFF.